The 24 T cell receptor beta chains reported below all come from one sample, sequenced in a study of T cell responses to AZD1222 COVID-19 vaccine. Assay: immunoSEQ multiplex PCR; the TCRdb copy retains only in-frame clones and omits some. This table has under 150,000 clones, roughly nine tenths appearing once. The source was peripheral blood, collected 28 days after the second AZD1222 dose. These receptors came from an adult who received the AZD1222 COVID-19 vaccine.

The V gene is TRBV29-1, the J gene TRBJ2-7; no definite D call. There are 12 residues in the CDR3. Germline CDR1 is SQVTM and CDR2 is ANQGSEA. Trimming took 2 bases from V and 3 from J, leaving 8 bases between them. This CDR3 reads CSVERSCYEQYV. The CDR3 region has the DNA TGCAGCGTTGAAAGGTCCTGCTACGAGCAGTACGTC.

The V call is TRBV27, the J call TRBJ1-6; possible D gene TRBD1, 5 bases. The length of the CDR3 is 17 residues. V was pared by 0 bases and J by 8 bases, with 17 bases between. Looked up from germline, CDR1 is MNHEY and CDR2 is SMNVEV (reference sequence). CDR3 in DNA: TGTGCCAGCAGTTTATCAACCCCGGGACTGAGCTATTCACCCCTCCACTTT. Translated: CASSLSTPGLSYSPLHF.

This rearrangement joins TRBV27 to TRBJ1-5; D may be TRBD1 (5 bases). The germline V gene encodes CDR1 MNHEY and CDR2 SMNVEV (reference sequence). This CDR3 region has 14 residues. V gave up 2 bases and J gave up 7 bases, with 12 bases separating them. CDR3 nucleotide sequence: TGTGCCAGCAGTTTAGGAGGGGACGGGCAGCCCCAGCATTTT. It translates to CASSLGGDGQPQHF.

The chain joins TRBV4-1 to TRBJ2-5; D perhaps matches TRBD1 (6 bases). V shed 5 bases and J shed 3 bases, with 13 bases lying between them. Germline V gene data show CDR1 as MGHRA and CDR2 as YSYEKL. CDR3 size: 14 residues. CDR3 sequence: CASSWDTLEETQYF. The CDR3 DNA reads TGCGCCAGCAGCTGGGACACCCTGGAAGAGACCCAGTACTTC.

The chain carries TRBV10-1 and TRBJ2-3; D remains unclear. CDR3 length: 11 residues. Trimming took 6 bases from V and 5 from J, leaving 6 bases between them. The germline V gene has CDR1 WNHNN and CDR2 SYGVQD (reference sequence). CDR3 loop: CASRGKDTQYF. The CDR3 nucleotides are TGCGCCAGCAGGGGGAAAGATACGCAGTATTTT.

The J gene is TRBJ2-1, the V gene TRBV6-5, with 7 bases fitting TRBD1. J was trimmed by 4 bases and V by 5 bases; bases with no gene match: 8. CDR1 and CDR2 from the germline V gene are MNHEY and SVGAGI. The CDR3 is 15 amino acids. The CDR3 reads CASSLLTGPYNEQFF. The CDR3 bases are TGTGCCAGCAGTCTCCTGACAGGGCCTTACAATGAGCAGTTCTTC.

V usage is TRBV19 and J usage is TRBJ2-7; 8 positions agree with TRBD2. The V gene end was trimmed by 0 bases and the J gene end by 3 bases; junction bases not matched to a gene: 7. This CDR3 has 16 amino acids. Germline V CDR1 and CDR2: LNHDA, SQIVND (reference sequence). In DNA, the CDR3 is TGTGCCAGTAGTATAGAAGGGACTAGTGGTTTCTACGAGCAGTACTTC. Residues: CASSIEGTSGFYEQYF.

The genes are TRBV12-3 or TRBV12-4 and TRBJ1-1; possible D gene TRBD1, 5 bases. This CDR3 has 13 residues. The ends were cut back, 2 bases at V and 9 bases at J, with 13 bases in the middle. CDR3 loop: CASSLRGRLQAFF. The CDR3, as DNA: TGTGCCAGCAGTTTAAGGGGCAGACTGCAAGCTTTCTTT.

V is TRBV6-5 and J is TRBJ1-1; D is possibly TRBD1 (6 bases). CDR1 and CDR2 from the germline V gene are MNHEY and SVGAGI. The CDR3 has 15 residues. V lost 6 bases and J lost 1, with 15 bases in between. CDR3 sequence reads: CASRPLTTGNTEAFF. The DNA for the CDR3 is TGTGCCAGCAGACCACTCACGACAGGGAACACTGAAGCTTTCTTT.

The chain recombines TRBV6-6 with TRBJ2-3; D may be TRBD2 (6 bases). CDR3 length: 14 residues. Per germline, CDR1 MNHNY and CDR2 SVGAGI (reference sequence). Trimming shortened V by 4 bases and J by 2 bases, and 10 bases separated the two germline ends. In nucleotides, the CDR3 is TGTGCCAGCAGTTCCGGACTATCCACAGATACGCAGTATTTT. This encodes CASSSGLSTDTQYF.

The rearrangement uses TRBV2 and TRBJ1-5; D gene uncertain. V lost 4 bases, J lost 0 bases, and 7 bases lay in between. This CDR3 has 14 amino acids. Per germline, CDR1 SNHLY and CDR2 FYNNEI. CDR3 residues: CASSVQLSNQPQHF. The CDR3 bases are TGTGCCAGCAGTGTACAGCTTAGCAATCAGCCCCAGCATTTT.

For the CDR3, the DNA is TGTGCCAGCAGCGAAGGGACCTATCAAGAGACCCAGTACTTC. This sequence encodes CASSEGTYQETQYF. The gene calls are TRBV5-4 and TRBJ2-5, with D tentatively TRBD1 or TRBD2 (5 bases each). The V gene lost 4 bases and the J gene lost 2 bases, with 12 bases spanning the gap. Germline V gene lookup returns CDR1 SGHNT and CDR2 YYREEE (reference sequence). The CDR3 covers 14 residues.

In nucleotides, the CDR3 is TGTGCCAGCAGCGTAGGCCTTAGCGGGAGATTCTCTACAGACGAGCAGTACTTC. This encodes CASSVGLSGRFSTDEQYF. The chain is built from TRBV9 and TRBJ2-7; TRBD2 agrees at 9 bases. The CDR3 consists of 18 residues. With 0 bases clipped from V and 5 bases from J, the junction kept 15 bases outside the gene matches. CDR1 is SGDLS and CDR2 is YYNGEE in the germline V gene.

This chain uses TRBV19 with TRBJ2-6, with no clear D. This CDR3 spans 17 amino acids. V was shortened by 4 bases and J by 1 base, with 14 bases between the two germline ends. The germline gives CDR1 LNHDA, CDR2 SQIVND (reference sequence). This CDR3 is CASSTAEGRSGANVLTF. CDR3 sequence (DNA): TGTGCCAGTAGTACCGCGGAAGGCCGATCTGGGGCCAACGTCCTGACTTTC.

The J gene is TRBJ1-4, the V gene TRBV5-1; D not certain. V was cut by 4 bases and J by 10 bases, with 20 bases left in between. CDR1 SGHRS and CDR2 YFSETQ come from the germline V gene. The CDR3 is 15 amino acids. CDR3 sequence: CASSLRPGNDGKLFF. CDR3 in DNA: TGCGCCAGCAGCCTCAGACCGGGCAATGATGGAAAACTGTTTTTT.

The chain joins TRBV2 to TRBJ1-2; no firm D call. In germline, CDR1 is SNHLY, CDR2 FYNNEI. CDR3 length equals 15 residues. Trimming left V 1 base short and J 1 base short, with 10 bases between. DNA for the CDR3: TGTGCCAGCAGTGAAGTTGGTACCCTTAACTATGGCTACACCTTC. Translated: CASSEVGTLNYGYTF.

In its sample, this clone was seen once. V usage is TRBV7-9 and J usage is TRBJ1-1; D call uncertain. Trimming removed 8 bases from V and 5 bases from J, with 18 bases in between. Germline V lookup: CDR1 SEHNR, CDR2 FQNEAQ (reference sequence). The CDR3 is 14 amino acids. CDR3 sequence: CASGATALWTEAFF. The CDR3 DNA sequence: TGTGCCAGCGGAGCCACGGCCCTGTGGACTGAAGCTTTCTTT.

The rearrangement joins TRBV19 to TRBJ1-5; D is ambiguous. There are 13 residues in the CDR3. The germline V gene encodes CDR1 LNHDA and CDR2 SQIVND (reference sequence). The germline V and J ends were trimmed by 2 bases and 4 bases, with 6 bases remaining between them. This CDR3 reads CASSITLNQPQHF. The CDR3 bases are TGTGCCAGTAGTATAACTCTGAATCAGCCCCAGCATTTT.

This chain uses TRBV28 with TRBJ2-2; no definite D call. Germline V gives CDR1 MDHEN, CDR2 SYDVKM. V was cut by 2 bases and J by 8 bases, with 6 bases left in between. The CDR3 consists of 12 residues. CDR3 sequence reads: CASSLGRGELFF. The CDR3 nucleotides read TGTGCCAGCAGTTTAGGGCGGGGGGAGCTGTTTTTT.

This clone was seen just once. V is TRBV3-1 (or the pseudogene TRBV3-2) and J is TRBJ2-5; possibly TRBD1 or TRBD2 for D (5 bases each). V lost 4 bases and J lost 0, with 15 bases in between. The CDR3 runs 16 residues. Per the germline V gene, CDR1 is LGHDT and CDR2 is YNNKEL (reference sequence). CDR3 in DNA: TGTGCCAGCAGCCCCAGGGACGGCAGGTACCAAGAGACCCAGTACTTC. Protein: CASSPRDGRYQETQYF.

The V and J genes are TRBV9 and TRBJ1-3; no firm D call. V lost 3 bases, J lost 0 bases, and 10 bases lay in between. This CDR3 is built from 15 residues. CDR1 and CDR2 from the germline V gene are SGDLS and YYNGEE. CDR3 in amino acids: CASSAGEGSGNTIYF. Here the CDR3 DNA reads TGTGCCAGCAGCGCGGGAGAGGGCTCTGGAAACACCATATATTTT.

The chain is built from TRBV28 and TRBJ2-2; D possibly corresponds to TRBD2 (5 bases). V lost 10 bases and J 4 bases, leaving 19 bases between the germline ends. The CDR3 contains 15 residues. CDR1 is MDHEN and CDR2 is SYDVKM in the germline V gene. The chain's CDR3 is CATSGVSYFTGELFF. CDR3 coding DNA: TGTGCCACATCCGGGGTCAGTTATTTCACCGGGGAGCTGTTTTTT. The entire variable domain, with the rest obtained from reference TRBV28 and TRBJ2-2, is as follows: DVKVTQSSRYLVKRTGEKVFLECVQDMDHENMFWYRQDPGLGLRLIYFSYDVKMKEKGDIPEGYSVSREKKERFSLILESASTNQTSMYLCATSGVSYFTGELFFGEGSRLTVL.

The genes are TRBV2 and TRBJ1-1, with D possibly TRBD1 on 6 matching bases. Germline V gene sequence: CDR1 SNHLY, CDR2 FYNNEI. The length of the CDR3 is 13 residues. Trimming shortened V by 8 bases and J by 3 bases, and 13 bases separated the two germline ends. The CDR3 DNA sequence: TGTGCCAGCTCGGGGGGCAAGTACACTGAAGCTTTCTTT. As protein: CASSGGKYTEAFF.

The chain is built from TRBV3-1 (or the pseudogene TRBV3-2) and TRBJ2-2; 10 nucleotides line up with TRBD2. The CDR3 has 17 amino acids. Trimming at V came to 1 base and at J to 6 bases, leaving 8 bases not matched to a gene. Germline V gene sequence: CDR1 LGHDT, CDR2 YNNKEL (reference sequence). CDR3 in DNA: TGTGCCAGCAGCCAAGGGAGCGGGAGGGCCGTCCCCGGGGAGCTGTTTTTT. Protein: CASSQGSGRAVPGELFF.